The 9 T cell receptor beta chains in this list originate from one sample, sequenced in a study of blood T cell repertoires in COVID-19 (dated by TCRdb to 2020 to 2022). Library preparation used the immunoSEQ multiplex PCR assay. Not all clones reach the TCRdb copy of this immuneACCESS table, which keeps in-frame sequences only. Checked studies attribute under half of the gap to unresolved V genes and leave the rest unexplained. Across this sample there are 300,000 to 400,000 clones, with roughly 90% seen only once. The ten largest clones take up roughly 9.9% of the sample. Sequencing used peripheral blood. These receptors came from a man aged 30-40 years with COVID-19, enrolled during active disease.

The sample holds one count of this clone. The gene calls are TRBV6-5 and TRBJ2-7; TRBD1 matches at 11 bases. The CDR3 extends over 14 amino acids. With 0 bases clipped from V and 5 bases from J, the junction kept 0 bases outside the gene matches. Germline values: CDR1 MNHEY, CDR2 SVGAGI. CDR3 sequence (DNA): TGTGCCAGCAGTTACTCGGGACAGGGGGACGAGCAGTACTTC. Amino acids: CASSYSGQGDEQYF.

The chain couples TRBV6-2 or TRBV6-3 to TRBJ2-2, with 10 bases that match TRBD2. The germline gives CDR1 MNHEY, CDR2 SVGEGT. Losses at the gene ends were 2 bases for V and 9 bases for J; bases not matched to a gene: 12. CDR3 length equals 17 residues. Written as DNA, the CDR3 is TGTGCCAGCAGTTACGATCTAGCGGGAGAGGATGGGAGGGAGCTGTTTTTT. It yields the protein CASSYDLAGEDGRELFF.

This chain joins TRBV9 and TRBJ1-1; D not certain. Germline values: CDR1 SGDLS, CDR2 YYNGEE. The V and J ends lost 4 bases and 5 bases respectively, with 15 bases between them. CDR3 length equals 14 residues. In nucleotides, the CDR3 is TGTGCCAGCAGCCTAGGCGGAACCTTGACTGAAGCTTTCTTT. Its protein is CASSLGGTLTEAFF.

This clone was counted once. J is TRBJ1-2 and V is TRBV12-3 or TRBV12-4; 7 positions agree with TRBD1. J gave up 8 bases and V 3 bases, and 6 bases lay outside the gene matches. The CDR3 length is 13 residues. The CDR3 region is CASSFNRGGGYTF. The CDR3 DNA is TGTGCCAGCAGTTTTAACAGGGGAGGAGGCTACACCTTC.

The rearrangement joins TRBV29-1 to TRBJ1-2; D perhaps matches TRBD1 (5 bases). V lost 1 base and J lost 3, with 12 bases in between. Germline V CDR1 and CDR2: SQVTM, ANQGSEA. The CDR3 totals 14 residues. DNA for the CDR3: TGCAGCGTTGAAGGGGCCAGGGTGGACTATGGCTACACCTTC. Translating gives CSVEGARVDYGYTF. The whole variable domain, filled in from reference TRBV29-1 and TRBJ1-2, reads SAVISQKPSRDICQRGTSLTIQCQVDSQVTMMFWYRQQPGQSLTLIATANQGSEATYESGFVIDKFPISRPNLTFSTLTVSNMSPEDSSIYLCSVEGARVDYGYTFGSGTRLTVV.

The rearrangement uses TRBV29-1 and TRBJ1-2, with D tentatively TRBD1 (6 bases). This CDR3 comprises 12 residues. Germline V gene lookup returns CDR1 SQVTM and CDR2 ANQGSEA. V dropped 4 bases and J dropped 2 bases, with 8 bases sitting between them. The CDR3 DNA reads as TGCAGCGTTGGAGGACAGAACTATGGCTACACCTTC. Its translation is CSVGGQNYGYTF.

The genes are TRBV11-2 and TRBJ1-1; D call uncertain. V shed 5 bases and J shed 2 bases, with 18 bases lying between them. The CDR3 runs 16 residues. Germline CDR1 and CDR2: SGHAT and FQNNGV. CDR3 protein: CASSPRLAITNTEAFF. As DNA, the CDR3 is TGTGCCAGCAGCCCCCGGTTAGCTATAACCAACACTGAAGCTTTCTTT.

The J gene is TRBJ1-1, the V gene TRBV10-3; tentative D call: TRBD1 (6 bases). The CDR3 covers 13 residues. In germline, CDR1 is ENHRY, CDR2 SYGVKD. V lost 6 bases and J 1 base, leaving 9 bases between the germline ends. The CDR3 reads CAISSTGNTEAFF. CDR3 bases: TGTGCCATCAGCTCGACAGGGAACACTGAAGCTTTCTTT.

This clone turned up a few times. The rearrangement joins TRBV7-2 to TRBJ2-1, with 9 bases matching TRBD1. This CDR3 is 15 amino acids long. Germline CDR1 reads SGHTA; CDR2 reads FQGNSA. J lost 16 bases, V lost 5 bases, and 18 bases had no gene match. CDR3 protein: CASSTGTGYFEIVFF. The CDR3 nucleotides are TGTGCCAGCAGCACCGGGACAGGGTATTTTGAAATTGTATTCTTC.